This passage covers 23 T cell receptor beta chains from one sample sequenced in a study of lymphopenia after photon versus proton radiotherapy. Assay: immunoSEQ multiplex PCR; the TCRdb copy retains only in-frame clones and omits some. The sample lists tens of thousands of clones; more than 70% were seen once. The sequences come from peripheral blood, collected from a patient treated with proton-based radiotherapy. Every receptor here comes from a man aged 55 to 70 with pancreatic cancer.

This sequence joins TRBV9 and TRBJ2-1, with D possibly matching TRBD1 (5 bases). The CDR3 length is 14 residues. The ends were cut back, 0 bases at V and 8 bases at J, with 12 bases in the middle. Looked up from germline, CDR1 is SGDLS and CDR2 is YYNGEE. CDR3 coding DNA: TGTGCCAGCAGCGTAGCCTGGGGCACTCATGAGCAGTTCTTC. Residues: CASSVAWGTHEQFF.

The CDR3 sequence: CASAAGTSFAGTDTQYF. Here the CDR3 DNA reads TGTGCCAGCGCCGCCGGGACGTCGTTCGCCGGCACAGATACGCAGTATTTT. The chain combines TRBV5-6 with TRBJ2-3, with D perhaps being TRBD1 or TRBD2 (5 bases each). Trimming cost V 7 bases and J 1 base, with 22 bases left between them. This CDR3 region has 17 residues. The germline V gene encodes CDR1 SGHDT and CDR2 YYEEEE. The variable domain in full, with the rest retrieved from reference TRBV5-6 and TRBJ2-3, is DAGVTQSPTHLIKTRGQQVTLRCSPKSGHDTVSWYQQALGQGPQFIFQYYEEEERQRGNFPDRFSGHQFPNYSSELNVNALLLGDSALYLCASAAGTSFAGTDTQYFGPGTRLTVL.

This chain connects TRBV28 to TRBJ1-1, with D uncertain. V shed 8 bases and J shed 0 bases, with 7 bases lying between them. Per the germline V gene, CDR1 is MDHEN and CDR2 is SYDVKM. The CDR3 length is 12 residues. CDR3 in DNA: TGTGCCAGCCTGACGGTGAACACTGAAGCTTTCTTT. This gives the protein CASLTVNTEAFF.

This chain uses TRBV4-3 with TRBJ1-1; no firm D call. The length of the CDR3 is 14 residues. The germline V and J ends were trimmed by 6 bases and 5 bases, with 16 bases remaining between them. CDR1 is LGHNA, CDR2 YSLEER, per germline. CDR3 DNA: TGCGCCAGCAGTCTTTCCACTGTTTCTACTGAAGCTTTCTTT. The encoded protein is CASSLSTVSTEAFF.

The rearrangement joins TRBV9 to TRBJ2-3; unclear D gene. The V gene lost 1 base and the J gene lost 5 bases, with 8 bases spanning the gap. This CDR3 comprises 13 residues. From germline, CDR1 is SGDLS and CDR2 YYNGEE. CDR3: CASSVTSQDTQYF. CDR3 bases: TGTGCCAGCAGCGTAACCTCACAAGATACGCAGTATTTT.

The rearrangement joins TRBV7-2 to TRBJ1-4; D uncertain. The CDR3 sequence is 15 residues long. The V end lost 4 bases, the J end lost 0 bases, and 9 bases lay between the germline ends. CDR1 is SGHTA, CDR2 FQGNSA, per germline. The CDR3: CASSSQVATNEKLFF. The CDR3 DNA sequence: TGTGCCAGCAGCTCGCAGGTTGCAACTAATGAAAAACTGTTTTTT.

V is TRBV7-2 and J is TRBJ1-6; no firm D call. Germline CDR1 reads SGHTA; CDR2 reads FQGNSA. V was trimmed by 2 bases and J by 6 bases, leaving 8 bases between them. This CDR3 comprises 14 residues. The CDR3 DNA reads TGTGCCAGCAGCTTACAGATGATTAATTCACCCCTCCACTTT. It is translated as CASSLQMINSPLHF.

The chain couples TRBV7-2 to TRBJ2-5; 7 nucleotides match TRBD1. The J segment lost 1 base and the V segment lost 6 bases, leaving 11 bases of the junction unmatched. The CDR3 is 16 amino acids. Germline V gene sequence: CDR1 SGHTA, CDR2 FQGNSA. CDR3 region: CASRGNRGAPQETQYF. The CDR3 DNA is TGTGCCAGCAGAGGTAACAGGGGCGCGCCCCAAGAGACCCAGTACTTC.

This chain links TRBV13 with TRBJ1-1, with 8 bases identical to TRBD1. The CDR3 consists of 15 residues. The V and J ends lost 5 bases and 4 bases, in that order; junction bases with no gene match: 9. The germline V gene encodes CDR1 PRHDT and CDR2 FYEKMQ (reference sequence). For the CDR3, the DNA is TGTGCCAGCAGCAGAACCGGGACAGGATCCACTGAAGCTTTCTTT. It encodes CASSRTGTGSTEAFF.

The genes are TRBV6-6 and TRBJ2-5, with unresolved D. V lost 5 bases, J lost 1 base, and 11 bases lay in between. Per germline, CDR1 MNHNY and CDR2 SVGAGI (reference sequence). This CDR3 contains 14 residues. CDR3 protein: CASSPVGPQETQYF. CDR3 nucleotide sequence: TGTGCCAGCAGTCCCGTGGGTCCCCAAGAGACCCAGTACTTC.

The chain couples TRBV7-9 to TRBJ2-5; 10 nucleotides agree with TRBD1. This CDR3 is 16 amino acids long. Germline CDR1 SEHNR, CDR2 FQNEAQ (reference sequence). V shed 5 bases, J shed 2 bases, and the junction held 8 bases outside the gene matches. CDR3 bases: TGTGCCAGCAGCACTGGACAGGGGGGATTTCAAGAGACCCAGTACTTC. Its protein is CASSTGQGGFQETQYF.

The rearrangement links TRBV30 to TRBJ1-3; the match to TRBD1 covers 8 bases. Per the germline V gene, CDR1 is GTSNPN and CDR2 is SVGIG (reference sequence). J was trimmed by 2 bases and V by 0 bases; bases with no gene match: 9. The CDR3 covers 17 residues. The CDR3 sequence is CAWSVLKGTGAGNTIYF. CDR3 in DNA: TGTGCCTGGAGTGTACTGAAGGGGACAGGAGCTGGAAACACCATATATTTT.

Points on this clone: The junction shows a germline mismatch at one end, possibly a read error. This chain links TRBV2 with TRBJ2-1; D is unclear. This CDR3 is built from 13 residues. Germline assignment: CDR1 SNHLY and CDR2 FYNNEI. The CDR3 DNA sequence: TGTGCCAGCAGCCGAGTGGGCTCCGACGTTGGGGTCTTC. Amino acids: CASSRVGSDVGVF.

The chain has TRBV5-4 and TRBJ1-1; no firm D call. Trimming pared 0 bases from V and 2 bases from J, leaving 14 bases between. Germline lookup yields CDR1 SGHNT and CDR2 YYREEE (reference sequence). CDR3 size: 16 residues. In DNA, the CDR3 is TGTGCCAGCAGCTTGGCGGCTTCTGGGCCCAACACTGAAGCTTTCTTT. Translation gives CASSLAASGPNTEAFF.

The rearrangement joins TRBV28 to TRBJ1-4; 9 bases line up with TRBD1. The CDR3 has 18 amino acids. After removal of 6 bases from V and 3 bases from J, the junction contained 14 bases not matched to a gene. CDR1 and CDR2 (germline): MDHEN, SYDVKM. CDR3 coding DNA: TGTGCCAGCAGCCGGGGACAGGGCATGGCAAGCGCTAATGAAAAACTGTTTTTT. Translated, it gives CASSRGQGMASANEKLFF. The whole variable domain, filled in from reference TRBV28 and TRBJ1-4, reads DVKVTQSSRYLVKRTGEKVFLECVQDMDHENMFWYRQDPGLGLRLIYFSYDVKMKEKGDIPEGYSVSREKKERFSLILESASTNQTSMYLCASSRGQGMASANEKLFFGSGTQLSVL.

The chain couples TRBV19 to TRBJ2-7, with 11 bases fitting TRBD2. Germline V gene sequence: CDR1 LNHDA, CDR2 SQIVND (reference sequence). Unmatched junction bases numbered 12, after V lost 3 bases and J lost 2 bases. The CDR3 has 18 residues. Written as DNA, the CDR3 is TGTGCCAGTAGTATCGGGACTAGCGGAAACATGTTTACCTACGAGCAGTACTTC. Translating gives CASSIGTSGNMFTYEQYF.

The CDR3 here is CASSSLKLAGVQVDTQYF. The CDR3 DNA sequence: TGTGCCAGCAGCTCCTTAAAGTTAGCGGGAGTGCAGGTAGATACGCAGTATTTT. The chain uses TRBV13 and TRBJ2-3; TRBD2 aligns across 9 bases. The CDR3 extends over 18 amino acids. Germline assignment: CDR1 PRHDT and CDR2 FYEKMQ (reference sequence). After removal of 4 bases from V and 5 bases from J, the junction contained 16 bases not matched to a gene.

The V call is TRBV11-3, the J call TRBJ2-1, with 7 bases matching TRBD2. After removal of 6 bases from V and 9 bases from J, the junction contained 14 bases not matched to a gene. The CDR3 contains 15 residues. Per the germline V gene, CDR1 is SGHNT and CDR2 is YENEEA. The CDR3 is CASSHATGRSGEQFF. In DNA form, the CDR3 reads TGTGCCAGCAGTCACGCTACCGGGAGGTCAGGTGAGCAGTTCTTC.

This clone appeared a few times. This rearrangement joins TRBV7-9 to TRBJ1-3; unclear D gene. This CDR3 spans 12 amino acids. Germline CDR1 reads SEHNR; CDR2 reads FQNEAQ (reference sequence). The CDR3 protein is CASGDFGNTIYF. CDR3 nucleotide sequence: TGTGCTAGCGGGGATTTTGGAAACACCATATATTTT.

In regard to this clone: Sequence at one end of the junction differs from germline and may be a read error. The chain has TRBV7-7 and TRBJ2-2; 14 nucleotides match TRBD2. The length of the CDR3 is 17 residues. The germline CDR1 and CDR2 sequences are SSHAT and FNYEAQ (reference sequence). The CDR3: CASSPSPGLAGAGELFF. CDR3 sequence (DNA): TGTGCTAGCAGCCCCTCCCCGGGACTAGCGGGAGCCGGGGAGCTGTTTTTT. Drawing the rest from reference TRBV7-7 and TRBJ2-2, the complete variable domain is GAGVSQSPRYKVTKRGQDVTLRCDPISSHATLYWYQQALGQGPEFLTYFNYEAQPDKSGLPSDRFSAERPEGSISTLTIQRTEQRDSAMYRCASSPSPGLAGAGELFFGEGSRLTVL.

This clone was counted a few times. This chain uses TRBV7-2 with TRBJ2-4; TRBD1 or TRBD2 may be the D gene (5 bases each). The CDR3 extends over 15 amino acids. Germline V CDR1 and CDR2: SGHTA, FQGNSA. Trimming took off 5 bases at V and 8 bases at J, with 19 bases between the two ends. The CDR3 region is CASSPGVPLGDIQYF. Written as DNA, the CDR3 is TGTGCCAGCAGCCCCGGGGTCCCACTAGGGGACATTCAGTACTTC.

This chain's CDR3 is CASSSNGALSYEQYF. In DNA form, the CDR3 reads TGTGCCAGCAGCTCGAACGGGGCCCTATCCTACGAGCAGTACTTC. The chain couples TRBV28 to TRBJ2-7; D possibly matches TRBD1 or TRBD2 (5 bases each). Germline V gene lookup returns CDR1 MDHEN and CDR2 SYDVKM. V was trimmed by 6 bases and J by 1 base, leaving 16 bases between them. This CDR3 contains 15 residues.

The chain has TRBV11-3 and TRBJ2-3, with D unclear. V was cut by 0 bases and J by 4 bases, with 5 bases left in between. This CDR3 is 13 amino acids long. The germline CDR1 and CDR2 sequences are SGHNT and YENEEA. CDR3 nucleotides: TGTGCCAGCAGCTTAGATACGGCAGATACGCAGTATTTT. The encoded protein is CASSLDTADTQYF.